Shown below are 25 T cell receptor beta chains from a single sample sequenced in a study of T-cell reconstitution after alpha-beta-depleted transplantation in children. Unique molecular identifiers were used in preparing the TCRbeta library. TCRdb redid the calling of the PCR reads with MiXCR, one entry per CDR3 protein. The repertoire holds some 500,000 distinct CDR3 sequences, with around 17% as singletons. This sample comprised PBMCs from the stem cell graft donor, obtained from the stem cell graft. These receptors originate from a human donor who donated a stem cell graft to a child with acute lymphoblastic leukemia.

V is TRBV27 and J is TRBJ2-7; TRBD2 is a possible D gene (6 bases). This CDR3 is 15 amino acids long. In germline, CDR1 is MNHEY, CDR2 SMNVEV (reference sequence). Trimming pared 0 bases from V and 7 bases from J, leaving 16 bases between. CDR3 sequence reads: CASSLSGLTSREQYF. The CDR3 DNA reads TGTGCCAGCAGTTTATCGGGACTGACGTCTCGGGAGCAGTACTTC.

The sample holds a few counts of this clonotype. J is TRBJ2-1 and V is TRBV24-1; D ambiguous. The CDR3 covers 13 residues. Germline V gene lookup returns CDR1 KGHDR and CDR2 SFDVKD. Between the trimmed V and J ends, which lost 6 bases and 9 bases, there was a span of 14 bases. The CDR3 loop reads CATSSRRALEQFF. CDR3 nucleotides: TGTGCCACCAGTTCGCGGAGAGCCCTTGAGCAGTTCTTC.

The chain has TRBV21-1 and TRBJ1-5; the D call of TRBD1 is as the table states it, not checked on the DNA. TRBV21-1 is termed a pseudogene. CDR3 size: 12 residues. The CDR3 DNA reads as TGTGCCAGCACCAGGACAGGGGAGCTCGGGCATTTT. This sequence encodes CASTRTGELGHF.

In its sample, this clonotype was seen a few times. The chain links TRBV4-1 to TRBJ1-2; no definite D call. Germline V gene data show CDR1 as MGHRA and CDR2 as YSYEKL. With 1 base removed from V and 4 bases from J, the gap between germline ends came to 16 bases. The CDR3 is 16 amino acids. CDR3 amino acids: CASSQVEPGARYGYTF. DNA for the CDR3: TGCGCCAGCAGCCAAGTGGAACCGGGCGCTCGCTATGGCTACACCTTC.

This sequence joins TRBV4-2 and TRBJ2-7, with 7 bases aligning to TRBD2. Germline lookup yields CDR1 LGHNA and CDR2 YNFKEQ. The CDR3 runs to 16 residues. Germline trimming cut 0 bases from V and 5 bases from J; bases unmatched to any gene: 10. The CDR3 region is CASSQDQEGGRNEQYF. CDR3 bases: TGTGCCAGCAGCCAAGATCAGGAGGGAGGGAGAAACGAGCAGTACTTC.

The chain has TRBV3-1 and TRBJ1-1; D remains unclear. V lost 4 bases and J lost 7, with 10 bases in between. CDR3 length: 12 amino acids. Germline V gives CDR1 LGHDT, CDR2 YNNKEL (reference sequence). The CDR3 here is CASSRGQVEAFF. The CDR3 nucleotides are TGTGCCAGCAGCCGAGGGCAGGTTGAAGCTTTCTTT.

This clonotype was seen only a few times. The chain couples TRBV20-1 to TRBJ1-5; D is undetermined. The V gene's germline CDR1 is DFQATT and CDR2 SNEGSKA (reference sequence). V shed 5 bases and J shed 4 bases, with 15 bases lying between them. The CDR3 is made up of 14 amino acids. CDR3 amino acids: CSAGGRRSNQPQHF. The CDR3 nucleotides read TGCAGTGCTGGTGGGAGGCGATCGAATCAGCCCCAGCATTTT.

With respect to this clonotype: The CDR3 ends on some other residue instead of the conserved phenylalanine or tryptophan, so this is likely a read error. The chain combines TRBV12-3 or TRBV12-4 with TRBJ2-3; 16 bases are a match to TRBD2. The CDR3 totals 19 residues. V dropped 4 bases and J dropped 10; count of bases not matched to a gene: 17. The chain's CDR3 is CASSSSRRGLAGGSYPQYI. The CDR3 nucleotides are TGTGCCAGCAGTTCTTCTCGCCGGGGACTAGCGGGAGGGAGTTATCCGCAGTATATT.

This clonotype occurred many times. The chain employs TRBV27 and TRBJ2-7, with D perhaps matching TRBD1 (6 bases). The CDR3 totals 13 residues. Germline CDR1 reads MNHEY; CDR2 reads SMNVEV (reference sequence). Trimming took 8 bases from V and 1 from J, leaving 12 bases between them. The CDR3 protein is CASGLTGSYEQYF. In DNA form, the CDR3 reads TGTGCCAGCGGCCTGACAGGTTCCTACGAGCAGTACTTC.

This clonotype was observed a few times. The V gene is TRBV2, the J gene TRBJ1-5; TRBD1 aligns across 10 bases. The V gene end was trimmed by 5 bases and the J gene end by 2 bases; junction bases not matched to a gene: 6. Germline CDR1 SNHLY, CDR2 FYNNEI. The CDR3 is 16 residues long. CDR3 DNA: TGTGCCAGCAGTACCCTCGGGACAGGGGGCAATCAGCCCCAGCATTTT. Protein sequence: CASSTLGTGGNQPQHF.

This clonotype has a handful of counts. This chain links TRBV9 with TRBJ1-1, with D possibly matching TRBD1 (5 bases). Germline V lookup: CDR1 SGDLS, CDR2 YYNGEE. This CDR3 region has 15 residues. Trimming took off 0 bases at V and 1 base at J, with 10 bases between the two ends. In nucleotides, the CDR3 is TGTGCCAGCAGCGTAGGATCGGGACCGAACACTGAAGCTTTCTTT. Translated: CASSVGSGPNTEAFF. Supplemented by reference TRBV9 and TRBJ1-1, the full variable domain reads DSGVTQTPKHLITATGQRVTLRCSPRSGDLSVYWYQQSLDQGLQFLIQYYNGEERAKGNILERFSAQQFPDLHSELNLSSLELGDSALYFCASSVGSGPNTEAFFGQGTRLTVV.

This clonotype occurred a few times. This chain uses TRBV20-1 with TRBJ2-3; 8 bases fit TRBD2. The CDR3 has 15 amino acids. Per germline, CDR1 DFQATT and CDR2 SNEGSKA (reference sequence). Trimming cost V 3 bases and J 0 bases; bases outside gene matches: 5. CDR3 bases: TGCAGTGCTAGGCCGGGACTAGGTAGCACAGATACGCAGTATTTT. Translation gives CSARPGLGSTDTQYF.

The genes are TRBV10-2 and TRBJ2-3, with D perhaps matching TRBD1 or TRBD2 (5 bases each). Germline CDR1 and CDR2: WSHSY and SAAADI. Trimming removed 1 base from V and 3 bases from J, with 20 bases in between. The CDR3 has 18 amino acids. CDR3 region: CASSEYWDPKAPTDTQYF. DNA of the CDR3: TGCGCCAGCAGTGAGTACTGGGACCCTAAGGCGCCGACAGATACGCAGTATTTT.

This sequence joins TRBV5-1 and TRBJ2-7, with 7 bases that match TRBD1. Trimming took 0 bases from V and 2 from J; bases not matched to a gene: 5. Per germline, CDR1 SGHRS and CDR2 YFSETQ. CDR3 length: 15 amino acids. CDR3 coding DNA: TGCGCCAGCAGCTTGGAGGGGGCACCCGCCTACGAGCAGTACTTC. This codes for CASSLEGAPAYEQYF.

This clonotype was seen a handful of times. This chain uses TRBV5-6 with TRBJ2-4, with D tentatively TRBD1 (7 bases). This CDR3 contains 14 residues. CDR1 is SGHDT, CDR2 YYEEEE, per germline. With 2 bases removed from V and 14 bases from J, the gap between germline ends came to 20 bases. CDR3 nucleotide sequence: TGTGCCAGCAGCTTAGGAGGGGGCGTAAACCAAGAGTACTTC. Encoded protein: CASSLGGGVNQEYF.

This clonotype was observed a handful of times. The CDR3 sequence is CSVVKPQHF. The CDR3 DNA reads as TGCAGCGTTGTGAAGCCCCAGCATTTT. The rearrangement links TRBV29-1 to TRBJ1-5; D is uncertain. The CDR3 spans 9 residues. CDR1 is SQVTM, CDR2 ANQGSEA, per germline. Trimming pared 4 bases from V and 8 bases from J, leaving 3 bases between.

The chain couples TRBV12-3 or TRBV12-4 to TRBJ2-3; 10 nucleotides match TRBD1. This CDR3 region has 16 residues. J was trimmed by 4 bases and V by 3 bases; bases with no gene match: 7. The CDR3 DNA sequence: TGTGCCAGCAGTTTTGAGGACAGGGGGGATCCAGATACGCAGTATTTT. This gives the protein CASSFEDRGDPDTQYF.

The gene calls are TRBV18 and TRBJ1-1, with D possibly TRBD1 on 6 matching bases. This CDR3 has 15 amino acids. V lost 1 base and J lost 1, with 10 bases in between. Germline V gene data show CDR1 as KGHSH and CDR2 as LQKENI. The CDR3 loop is CASSPLPRGNTEAFF. CDR3 sequence (DNA): TGTGCCAGCTCACCACTTCCCAGGGGGAACACTGAAGCTTTCTTT. Combining the CDR3 with reference TRBV18 and TRBJ1-1 gives the whole variable domain NAGVMQNPRHLVRRRGQEARLRCSPMKGHSHVYWYRQLPEEGLKFMVYLQKENIIDESGMPKERFSAEFPKEGPSILRIQQVVRGDSAAYFCASSPLPRGNTEAFFGQGTRLTVV.

This clonotype showed up just a few times. CDR3 in amino acids: CSAVLANNYEQYF. The CDR3 DNA sequence: TGCAGTGCTGTACTAGCGAATAACTACGAGCAGTACTTC. The rearrangement links TRBV20-1 to TRBJ2-7, with 7 bases identical to TRBD2. Trimming took 5 bases from V and 3 from J; bases not matched to a gene: 7. The CDR3 has 13 residues. Looked up from germline, CDR1 is DFQATT and CDR2 is SNEGSKA (reference sequence).

As regards this clonotype: Sequence at one end of the junction differs from germline and may be a read error. V is TRBV5-1 and J is TRBJ1-2; no reliable D call. Germline assignment: CDR1 SGHRS and CDR2 YFSETQ. The CDR3 length is 15 residues. The CDR3 DNA follows: TGCGCCAGCAGCTTAGCTTCTCAGGCTAATTATGGCTACACCTTC. Translating gives CASSLASQANYGYTF.

This clonotype was recorded at least ten times. This sequence joins TRBV5-1 and TRBJ1-1; D might be TRBD1 (5 bases). The CDR3 covers 13 residues. Germline lookup yields CDR1 SGHRS and CDR2 YFSETQ. V lost 3 bases to trimming and J lost 3 bases, with 9 bases between them. In DNA form, the CDR3 reads TGCGCCAGCAGCTCCGGACAACACACTGAAGCTTTCTTT. Amino acid sequence: CASSSGQHTEAFF.

The chain combines TRBV5-1 with TRBJ1-1; D remains unclear. CDR3 length: 18 residues. The germline V gene encodes CDR1 SGHRS and CDR2 YFSETQ. The V and J ends lost 0 bases and 5 bases respectively, with 23 bases between them. As DNA, the CDR3 is TGCGCCAGCAGCTTGGATCGTACAAGAGACCCCTTTTGGACTGAAGCTTTCTTT. Amino acids: CASSLDRTRDPFWTEAFF. Complete variable domain (other parts from reference TRBV5-1 and TRBJ1-1): KAGVTQTPRYLIKTRGQQVTLSCSPISGHRSVSWYQQTPGQGLQFLFEYFSETQRNKGNFPGRFSGRQFSNSRSEMNVSTLELGDSALYLCASSLDRTRDPFWTEAFFGQGTRLTVV.

This clonotype was picked up a small number of times. The CDR3 DNA reads as TGTGCCAGCAGCTTGAGGAGTGGGCTGGGTGGCTATGAGCAGTTCTTC. This translates into CASSLRSGLGGYEQFF. The chain recombines TRBV7-6 with TRBJ2-1; unclear D gene. Germline values: CDR1 SGHVS, CDR2 FNYEAQ. The ends were cut back, 3 bases at V and 8 bases at J, with 20 bases in the middle. The CDR3 sequence is 16 residues long.

The rearrangement joins TRBV18 to TRBJ2-7; 9 bases are shared with TRBD1. Per germline, CDR1 KGHSH and CDR2 LQKENI. The J segment lost 6 bases and the V segment lost 4 bases, leaving 16 bases of the junction unmatched. CDR3 length: 17 amino acids. In DNA, the CDR3 is TGTGCCAGCTCACGGGAAACCGGGACAGGGATTTTCGGCGAGCAGTACTTC. This gives the protein CASSRETGTGIFGEQYF.

This chain uses TRBV5-1 with TRBJ1-4, with 9 bases lining up with TRBD1. V lost 2 bases and J lost 5; bases outside the gene matches: 10. Germline V CDR1 and CDR2: SGHRS, YFSETQ. The CDR3 consists of 17 residues. As DNA, the CDR3 is TGCGCCAGCAGCTTCACAGGGGGCGTCGATAGGAATGAAAAACTGTTTTTT. Its protein product is CASSFTGGVDRNEKLFF. Full variable domain (outside the CDR3, taken from reference TRBV5-1 and TRBJ1-4): KAGVTQTPRYLIKTRGQQVTLSCSPISGHRSVSWYQQTPGQGLQFLFEYFSETQRNKGNFPGRFSGRQFSNSRSEMNVSTLELGDSALYLCASSFTGGVDRNEKLFFGSGTQLSVL.